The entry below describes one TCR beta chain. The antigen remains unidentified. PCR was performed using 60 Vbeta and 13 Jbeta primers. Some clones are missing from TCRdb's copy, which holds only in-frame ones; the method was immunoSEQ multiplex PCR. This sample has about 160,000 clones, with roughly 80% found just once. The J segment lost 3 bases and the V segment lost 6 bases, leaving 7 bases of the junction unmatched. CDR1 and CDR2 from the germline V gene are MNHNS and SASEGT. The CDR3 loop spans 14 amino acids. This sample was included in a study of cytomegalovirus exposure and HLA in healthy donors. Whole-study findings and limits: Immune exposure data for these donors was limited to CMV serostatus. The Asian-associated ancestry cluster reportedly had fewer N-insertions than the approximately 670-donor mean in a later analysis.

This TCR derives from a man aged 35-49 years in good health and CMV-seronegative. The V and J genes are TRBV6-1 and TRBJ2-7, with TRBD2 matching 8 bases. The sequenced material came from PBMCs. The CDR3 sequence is CASSRHGGDYEQYF. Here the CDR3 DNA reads TGTGCCAGCAGCCGGCACGGGGGGGACTACGAGCAGTACTTC.